This T cell receptor beta chain was found in a study of blood T cell repertoires in COVID-19. The overall study: The samples span acute and convalescent COVID-19 from the United States, Italy and Spain.

In the authors' workflow: By means of reference gene primer amplification, nucleated cell counts were estimated. Profiled with immunoSEQ multiplex PCR; TCRdb holds only in-frame clones, not every one. From that table come the V and J calls and clone size; the DNA was used to work out D and trimming. The repertoire holds under 200,000 clones, with over 75% as singletons. CDR1 and CDR2 (germline): SGHTA, FQGTGA. Trimming took 5 bases from V and 0 from J, leaving 16 bases between them. The CDR3 length is 16 residues. The clonotype comes from a man between 65 and 79 years old with acute or convalescent COVID-19. The sequenced sample consisted of peripheral blood. The rearrangement joins TRBV7-3 to TRBJ1-1; D perhaps matches TRBD1 (6 bases). The CDR3: CASSRGPGQLNTEAFF. The DNA of the CDR3 is TGTGCCAGCAGCCGCGGCCCAGGACAGTTGAACACTGAAGCTTTCTTT.